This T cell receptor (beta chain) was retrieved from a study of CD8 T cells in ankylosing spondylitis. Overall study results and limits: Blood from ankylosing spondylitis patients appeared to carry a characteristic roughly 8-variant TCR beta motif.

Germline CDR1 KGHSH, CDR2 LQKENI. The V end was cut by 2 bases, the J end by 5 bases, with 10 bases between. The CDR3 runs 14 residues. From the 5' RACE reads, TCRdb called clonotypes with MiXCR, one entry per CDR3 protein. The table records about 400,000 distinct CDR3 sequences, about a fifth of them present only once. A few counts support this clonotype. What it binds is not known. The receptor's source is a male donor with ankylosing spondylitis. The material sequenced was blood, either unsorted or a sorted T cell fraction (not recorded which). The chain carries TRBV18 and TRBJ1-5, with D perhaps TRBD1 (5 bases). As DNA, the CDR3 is TGTGCCAGCTCACCAGGTGGCAGGGATCAGCCCCAGCATTTT. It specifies CASSPGGRDQPQHF.